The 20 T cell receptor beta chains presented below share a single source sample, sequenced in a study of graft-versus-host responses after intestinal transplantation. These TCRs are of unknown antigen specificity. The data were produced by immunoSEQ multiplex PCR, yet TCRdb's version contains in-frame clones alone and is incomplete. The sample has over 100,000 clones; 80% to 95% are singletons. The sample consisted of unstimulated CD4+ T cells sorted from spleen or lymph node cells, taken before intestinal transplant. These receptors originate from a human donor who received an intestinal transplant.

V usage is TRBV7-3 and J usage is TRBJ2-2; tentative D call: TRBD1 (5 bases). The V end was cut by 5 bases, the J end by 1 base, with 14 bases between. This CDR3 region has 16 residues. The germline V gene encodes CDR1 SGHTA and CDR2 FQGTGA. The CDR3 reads CASSQRSTGNTGELFF. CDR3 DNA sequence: TGTGCCAGCAGCCAACGAAGTACAGGGAACACCGGGGAGCTGTTTTTT.

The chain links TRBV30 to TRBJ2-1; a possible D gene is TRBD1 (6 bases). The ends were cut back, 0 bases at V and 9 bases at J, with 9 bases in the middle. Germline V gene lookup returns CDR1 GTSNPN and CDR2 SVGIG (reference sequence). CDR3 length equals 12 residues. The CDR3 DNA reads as TGTGCCTGGAGTGTTCAGGGGACTGAGCAGTTCTTC. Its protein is CAWSVQGTEQFF.

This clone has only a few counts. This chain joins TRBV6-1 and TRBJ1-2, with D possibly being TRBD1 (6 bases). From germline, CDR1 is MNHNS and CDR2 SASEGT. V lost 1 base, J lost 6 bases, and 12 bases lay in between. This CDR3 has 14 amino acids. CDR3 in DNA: TGTGCCAGCAGTGAAGGGAAGGGGGTGGATGGCTACACCTTC. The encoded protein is CASSEGKGVDGYTF.

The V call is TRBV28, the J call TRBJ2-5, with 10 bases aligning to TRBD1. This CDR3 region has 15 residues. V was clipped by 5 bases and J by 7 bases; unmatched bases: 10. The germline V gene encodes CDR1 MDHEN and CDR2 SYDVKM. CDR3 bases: TGTGCCAGCAGTCCCACGGGACAGGGGAAGGGGACCCAGTACTTC. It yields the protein CASSPTGQGKGTQYF.

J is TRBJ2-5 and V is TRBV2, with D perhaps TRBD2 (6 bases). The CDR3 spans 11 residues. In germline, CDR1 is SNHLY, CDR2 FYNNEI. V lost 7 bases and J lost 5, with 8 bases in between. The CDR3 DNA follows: TGTGCCAGCAAGGGACTGGAGACCCAGTACTTC. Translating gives CASKGLETQYF.

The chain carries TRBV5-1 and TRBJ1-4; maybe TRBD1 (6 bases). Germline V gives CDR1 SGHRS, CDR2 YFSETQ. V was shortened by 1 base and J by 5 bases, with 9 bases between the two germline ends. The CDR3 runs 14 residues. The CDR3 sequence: CASSLRGLNEKLFF. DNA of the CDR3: TGCGCCAGCAGCTTGCGGGGGCTAAATGAAAAACTGTTTTTT. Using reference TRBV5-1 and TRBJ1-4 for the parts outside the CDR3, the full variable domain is KAGVTQTPRYLIKTRGQQVTLSCSPISGHRSVSWYQQTPGQGLQFLFEYFSETQRNKGNFPGRFSGRQFSNSRSEMNVSTLELGDSALYLCASSLRGLNEKLFFGSGTQLSVL.

The CDR3 DNA is TGCGCCAGCAGCTTGGGGGACAGCCCCACCTATGGCTACACCTTC. As protein: CASSLGDSPTYGYTF. The V call is TRBV5-1, the J call TRBJ1-2, with 7 bases that match TRBD1. Germline-derived CDR1 and CDR2 are SGHRS and YFSETQ. Losses at the gene ends were 0 bases for V and 4 bases for J; bases not matched to a gene: 6. The CDR3 length is 15 residues.

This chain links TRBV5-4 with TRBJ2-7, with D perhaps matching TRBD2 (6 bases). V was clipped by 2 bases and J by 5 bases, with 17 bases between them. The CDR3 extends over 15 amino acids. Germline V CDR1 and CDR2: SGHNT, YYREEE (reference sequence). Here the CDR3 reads CASSFHWRDLNEQYF. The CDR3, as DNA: TGTGCCAGCAGCTTTCATTGGCGGGATCTTAACGAGCAGTACTTC.

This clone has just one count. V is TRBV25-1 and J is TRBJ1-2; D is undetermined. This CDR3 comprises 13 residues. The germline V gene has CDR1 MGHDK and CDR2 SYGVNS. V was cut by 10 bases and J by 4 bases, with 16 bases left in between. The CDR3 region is CATEHTQFYGYTF. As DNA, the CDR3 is TGTGCCACCGAGCACACACAGTTCTATGGCTACACCTTC.

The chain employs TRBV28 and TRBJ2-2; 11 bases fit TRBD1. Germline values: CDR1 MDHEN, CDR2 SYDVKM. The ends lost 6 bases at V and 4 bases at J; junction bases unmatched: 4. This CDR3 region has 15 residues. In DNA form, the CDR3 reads TGTGCCAGCAGCCCCGGGACAGGGGGCACCGGGGAGCTGTTTTTT. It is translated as CASSPGTGGTGELFF.

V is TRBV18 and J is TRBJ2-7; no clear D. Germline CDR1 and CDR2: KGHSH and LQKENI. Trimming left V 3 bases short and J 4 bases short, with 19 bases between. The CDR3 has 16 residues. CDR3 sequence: CASSPGQLVSSYEQYF. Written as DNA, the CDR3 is TGTGCCAGCTCACCGGGTCAGTTGGTGTCCTCTTACGAGCAGTACTTC.

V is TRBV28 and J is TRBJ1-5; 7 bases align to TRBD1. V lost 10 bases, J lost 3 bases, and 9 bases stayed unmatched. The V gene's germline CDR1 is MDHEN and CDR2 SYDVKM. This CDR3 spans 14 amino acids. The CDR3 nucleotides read TGTGCCACGCAAGGGGGACAGTTCAATCAGCCCCAGCATTTT. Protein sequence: CATQGGQFNQPQHF.

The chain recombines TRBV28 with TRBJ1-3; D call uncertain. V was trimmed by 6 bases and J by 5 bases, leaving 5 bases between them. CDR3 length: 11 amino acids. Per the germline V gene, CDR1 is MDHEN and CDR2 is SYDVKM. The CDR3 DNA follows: TGTGCCAGCAGATTTAGAAACACCATATATTTT. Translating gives CASRFRNTIYF.

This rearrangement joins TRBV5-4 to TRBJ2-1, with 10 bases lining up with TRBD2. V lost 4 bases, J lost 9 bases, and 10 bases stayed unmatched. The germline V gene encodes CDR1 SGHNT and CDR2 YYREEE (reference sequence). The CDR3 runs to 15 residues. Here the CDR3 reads CASSLAGAATGEQFF. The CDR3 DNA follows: TGTGCCAGCAGCCTAGCGGGAGCCGCCACGGGTGAGCAGTTCTTC.

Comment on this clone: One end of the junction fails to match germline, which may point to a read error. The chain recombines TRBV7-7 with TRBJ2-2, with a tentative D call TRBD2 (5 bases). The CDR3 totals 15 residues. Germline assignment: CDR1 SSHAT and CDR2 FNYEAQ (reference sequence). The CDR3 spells CASSLGASNTGELFF. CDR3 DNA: TGTGCTAGCAGCCTGGGAGCGTCGAACACCGGGGAGCTGTTTTTT.

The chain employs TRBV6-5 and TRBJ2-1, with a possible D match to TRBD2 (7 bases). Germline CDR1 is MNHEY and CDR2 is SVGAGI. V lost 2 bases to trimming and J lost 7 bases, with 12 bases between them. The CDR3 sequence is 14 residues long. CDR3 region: CASSYGLGGNEQFF. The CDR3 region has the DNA TGTGCCAGCAGTTACGGACTAGGGGGGAATGAGCAGTTCTTC.

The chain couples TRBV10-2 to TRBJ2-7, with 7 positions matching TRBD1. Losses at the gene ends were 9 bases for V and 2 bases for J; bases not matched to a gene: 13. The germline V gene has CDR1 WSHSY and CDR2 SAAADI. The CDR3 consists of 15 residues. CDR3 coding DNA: TGCGCCAGTGACAAAGCTGAGACAGGGACCTACGAGCAGTACTTC. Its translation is CASDKAETGTYEQYF.

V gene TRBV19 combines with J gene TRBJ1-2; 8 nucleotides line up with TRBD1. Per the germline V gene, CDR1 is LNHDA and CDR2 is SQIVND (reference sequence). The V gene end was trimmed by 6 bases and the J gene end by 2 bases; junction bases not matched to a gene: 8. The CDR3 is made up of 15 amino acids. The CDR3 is CASRKQGESNYGYTF. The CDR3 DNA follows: TGTGCCAGTAGAAAACAGGGGGAGTCCAACTATGGCTACACCTTC.

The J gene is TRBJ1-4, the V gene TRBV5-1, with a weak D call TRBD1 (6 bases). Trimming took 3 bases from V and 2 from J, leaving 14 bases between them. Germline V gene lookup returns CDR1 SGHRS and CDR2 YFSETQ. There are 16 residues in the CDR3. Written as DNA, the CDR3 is TGCGCCAGCAGCTACCCCAGGGGAGAGACTAATGAAAAACTGTTTTTT. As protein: CASSYPRGETNEKLFF.

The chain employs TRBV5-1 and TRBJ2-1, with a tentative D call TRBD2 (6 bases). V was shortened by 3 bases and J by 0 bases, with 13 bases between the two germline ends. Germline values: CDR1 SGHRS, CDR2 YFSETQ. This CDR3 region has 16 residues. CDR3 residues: CASSSGLQSSYNEQFF. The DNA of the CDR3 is TGCGCCAGCAGCTCGGGACTCCAAAGCTCCTACAATGAGCAGTTCTTC.